This TCR beta chain was sequenced during a study of beta chain features in type 1 diabetes. Study at large: Healthy donors resembled patients in age, gender and cell yields.

This clone has more than one count but fewer than ten. What it binds is not known. All of the isolated RNA was reverse transcribed, so expressed TCRB transcripts were sequenced. Measured with immunoSEQ multiplex PCR; TCRdb has only the in-frame clones, and not every one. The sample lists 240,000 or so clones, approximately 15% occurring once. Regarding the study as a whole: In every one of the four CD4+ subsets, TCRB CDR3s were moderately but significantly shorter in Type 1 diabetes patients.

CDR3 size: 15 residues. J lost 8 bases, V lost 2 bases, and 3 bases had no gene match. CDR1 and CDR2 from the germline V gene are MNHNY and SVGAGI (reference sequence). This TCR was recovered from a young man with type 1 diabetes. The rearrangement links TRBV6-6 to TRBJ1-6; 10 positions match TRBD1. Sequenced input: naive CD4+ T cells from blood. This chain's CDR3 is CASSYGTGEDSPLHF. CDR3 in DNA: TGTGCCAGCAGTTACGGGACAGGGGAGGATTCACCCCTCCACTTT.